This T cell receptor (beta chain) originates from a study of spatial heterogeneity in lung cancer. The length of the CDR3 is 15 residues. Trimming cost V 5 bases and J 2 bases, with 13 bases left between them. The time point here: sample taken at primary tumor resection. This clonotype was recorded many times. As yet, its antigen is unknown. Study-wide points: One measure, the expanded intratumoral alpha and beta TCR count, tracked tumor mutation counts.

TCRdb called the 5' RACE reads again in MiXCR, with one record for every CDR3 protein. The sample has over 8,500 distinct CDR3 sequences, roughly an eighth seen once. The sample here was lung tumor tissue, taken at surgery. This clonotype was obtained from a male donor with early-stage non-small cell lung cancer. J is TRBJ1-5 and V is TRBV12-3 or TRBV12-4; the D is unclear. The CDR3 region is CASSPPSYGNQPQHF. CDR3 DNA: TGTGCCAGCAGTCCCCCGTCGTATGGCAATCAGCCCCAGCATTTT.